These 21 T cell receptor beta chains share one sample of origin, sequenced in a study of chemoradiotherapy in HPV16-positive cancers. Only in-frame clones appear in the TCRdb table, and some are missing; sequencing was by immunoSEQ multiplex PCR. The repertoire holds about 24,000 clones, with roughly 84% as singletons. The material was blood, obtained from a patient who underwent chemoradiotherapy. The receptor source for this set is a human donor with HPV-associated anogenital cancer.

The chain couples TRBV6-5 to TRBJ2-1, with 9 bases lining up with TRBD2. CDR1 and CDR2 from the germline V gene are MNHEY and SVGAGI. J gave up 8 bases and V 7 bases, and 12 bases lay outside the gene matches. The CDR3 covers 15 residues. In nucleotides, the CDR3 is TGTGCCAGCACCGCGGGAGGGCTAGGAGAAGATGAGCAGTTCTTC. Translation: CASTAGGLGEDEQFF.

V and J are TRBV7-2 and TRBJ2-5, with 8 nucleotides matching TRBD1. The CDR3 has 15 amino acids. CDR1 and CDR2 (germline): SGHTA, FQGNSA. With V trimmed by 3 bases and J by 5 bases, 8 bases remained unmatched. The CDR3 bases are TGTGCCAGCAGCTTCCCTGGACAGGGTCGGGAGACCCAGTACTTC. Protein product: CASSFPGQGRETQYF.

This chain links TRBV7-6 with TRBJ2-1; 10 nucleotides agree with TRBD2. This CDR3 has 15 amino acids. CDR1 and CDR2 (germline): SGHVS, FNYEAQ. Losses at the gene ends were 3 bases for V and 10 bases for J; bases not matched to a gene: 9. The CDR3 coding sequence is TGTGCCAGCAGCTTGGGTAGCGGGAGGTCGAGGGAGCAGTTCTTC. This sequence encodes CASSLGSGRSREQFF. Combining the CDR3 with reference TRBV7-6 and TRBJ2-1 gives the whole variable domain GAGVSQSPRYKVTKRGQDVALRCDPISGHVSLYWYRQALGQGPEFLTYFNYEAQQDKSGLPNDRFSAERPEGSISTLTIQRTEQRDSAMYRCASSLGSGRSREQFFGPGTRLTVL.

The chain combines TRBV4-3 with TRBJ2-1; 9 positions match TRBD2. The V and J ends lost 3 bases and 0 bases, in that order; junction bases with no gene match: 9. The CDR3 covers 18 residues. Germline V CDR1 and CDR2: LGHNA, YSLEER. This CDR3 reads CASSQLAGRLSSYNEQFF. CDR3 DNA sequence: TGCGCCAGCAGCCAGCTAGCGGGGAGACTGAGCTCCTACAATGAGCAGTTCTTC.

This CDR3 is CASSLDSQPQHF. The DNA for the CDR3 is TGTGCCAGCAGCTTGGATTCTCAGCCCCAGCATTTT. The J gene is TRBJ1-5, the V gene TRBV5-4; D not resolved. Trimming shortened V by 0 bases and J by 6 bases, and 4 bases separated the two germline ends. The CDR3 loop spans 12 amino acids. Germline V gene lookup returns CDR1 SGHNT and CDR2 YYREEE (reference sequence).

This sequence joins TRBV19 and TRBJ2-2; TRBD2 matches 13 bases. Unmatched junction bases numbered 5, after V lost 6 bases and J lost 1 base. Germline-derived CDR1 and CDR2 are LNHDA and SQIVND (reference sequence). The CDR3 consists of 17 residues. The CDR3 DNA is TGTGCCAGTAGAACCGGGACTAGCGGGAAGAACACCGGGGAGCTGTTTTTT. It yields the protein CASRTGTSGKNTGELFF. Filled out from reference TRBV19 and TRBJ2-2, the complete variable domain reads DGGITQSPKYLFRKEGQNVTLSCEQNLNHDAMYWYRQDPGQGLRLIYYSQIVNDFQKGDIAEGYSVSREKKESFPLTVTSAQKNPTAFYLCASRTGTSGKNTGELFFGEGSRLTVL.

The rearrangement uses TRBV19 and TRBJ1-1; D remains unclear. Per germline, CDR1 LNHDA and CDR2 SQIVND (reference sequence). This CDR3 contains 15 residues. V gave up 6 bases and J gave up 0 bases, with 14 bases separating them. CDR3 amino acids: CASRPEGVLNTEAFF. DNA for the CDR3: TGTGCCAGTAGGCCCGAGGGAGTTCTGAACACTGAAGCTTTCTTT.

The rearrangement uses TRBV7-2 and TRBJ2-3; 7 nucleotides align to TRBD1. With 1 base clipped from V and 6 bases from J, the junction kept 7 bases outside the gene matches. Germline V gene lookup returns CDR1 SGHTA and CDR2 FQGNSA. The CDR3 is 15 residues long. The CDR3, as DNA: TGTGCCAGCAGCTTAGAGAGGAGACAGGGCGATACGCAGTATTTT. It yields the protein CASSLERRQGDTQYF. The full variable domain, in which reference TRBV7-2 and TRBJ2-3 provide the parts outside the CDR3, is GAGVSQSPSNKVTEKGKDVELRCDPISGHTALYWYRQSLGQGLEFLIYFQGNSAPDKSGLPSDRFSAERTGGSVSTLTIQRTQQEDSAVYLCASSLERRQGDTQYFGPGTRLTVL.

The rearrangement uses TRBV4-3 and TRBJ2-1; unclear D gene. The CDR3 has 12 residues. Deletions cut 0 bases from V and 7 bases from J, with 4 bases between. Germline CDR1 LGHNA, CDR2 YSLEER. CDR3 residues: CASSQETNEQFF. The CDR3 nucleotides are TGCGCCAGCAGCCAAGAGACGAATGAGCAGTTCTTC.

The J gene is TRBJ2-7, the V gene TRBV6-5; D is ambiguous. Germline V gene lookup returns CDR1 MNHEY and CDR2 SVGAGI. The CDR3 covers 11 residues. V was pared by 2 bases and J by 5 bases, with 4 bases between. CDR3 in amino acids: CASSYRDEQYF. The CDR3, as DNA: TGTGCCAGCAGTTACAGGGACGAGCAGTACTTC.

This clone has a single count. The chain carries TRBV6-1 and TRBJ1-1; no definite D call. Trimming pared 0 bases from V and 4 bases from J, leaving 9 bases between. The CDR3 runs to 14 residues. CDR1 is MNHNS and CDR2 is SASEGT in the germline V gene. The CDR3: CASSEALQITEAFF. CDR3 DNA sequence: TGTGCCAGCAGTGAAGCGCTTCAGATCACTGAAGCTTTCTTT.

The chain employs TRBV9 and TRBJ2-5; 9 nucleotides align to TRBD1. The junction had 5 bases not matched to a gene; V was cut back by 3 bases and J by 5 bases. CDR3 length equals 14 residues. Germline CDR1 SGDLS, CDR2 YYNGEE. The CDR3: CASSGGTGWETQYF. The DNA for the CDR3 is TGTGCCAGCAGCGGGGGGACAGGGTGGGAGACCCAGTACTTC.

The V call is TRBV18, the J call TRBJ1-5; D not certain. The CDR3 runs 14 residues. Germline V gene data show CDR1 as KGHSH and CDR2 as LQKENI. V was cut by 0 bases and J by 4 bases, with 7 bases left in between. CDR3 in amino acids: CASSPPLVNQPQHF. The CDR3 nucleotides read TGTGCCAGCTCACCACCTTTAGTTAATCAGCCCCAGCATTTT.

The rearrangement joins TRBV7-2 to TRBJ1-5; D is perhaps TRBD1 (5 bases). The V gene's germline CDR1 is SGHTA and CDR2 FQGNSA. CDR3 size: 15 residues. Between the trimmed V and J ends, which lost 6 bases and 6 bases, there was a span of 18 bases. The CDR3 sequence is CASSPRGGIGQPQHF. The CDR3 nucleotides read TGTGCCAGCAGTCCCCGGGGCGGGATTGGTCAGCCCCAGCATTTT.

The V gene is TRBV5-6, the J gene TRBJ1-5; D unresolved. The CDR3 is 12 amino acids. The germline V and J ends were trimmed by 2 bases and 3 bases, with 3 bases remaining between them. CDR1 SGHDT and CDR2 YYEEEE come from the germline V gene. The CDR3 protein is CASSFYNQPQHF. DNA of the CDR3: TGTGCCAGCAGCTTCTACAATCAGCCCCAGCATTTT. Full variable domain (remainder filled in from reference TRBV5-6 and TRBJ1-5): DAGVTQSPTHLIKTRGQQVTLRCSPKSGHDTVSWYQQALGQGPQFIFQYYEEEERQRGNFPDRFSGHQFPNYSSELNVNALLLGDSALYLCASSFYNQPQHFGDGTRLSIL.

J is TRBJ1-1 and V is TRBV5-4; possible D gene TRBD1, 5 bases. The length of the CDR3 is 15 residues. The V gene's germline CDR1 is SGHNT and CDR2 YYREEE (reference sequence). Trimming took 2 bases from V and 1 from J, leaving 12 bases between them. The CDR3: CASSLMRGSNTEAFF. In DNA, the CDR3 is TGTGCCAGCAGCTTAATGAGGGGCTCGAACACTGAAGCTTTCTTT.

This chain links TRBV25-1 with TRBJ1-1; TRBD1 might be the D (6 bases). Germline CDR1 MGHDK, CDR2 SYGVNS. The germline V and J ends were trimmed by 4 bases and 5 bases, with 11 bases remaining between them. The CDR3 consists of 13 residues. The CDR3 loop reads CASSGGPGTEAFF. In nucleotides, the CDR3 is TGTGCCAGCAGTGGGGGGCCTGGGACTGAAGCTTTCTTT.

The chain combines TRBV19 with TRBJ2-7; 7 bases map to TRBD2. In germline, CDR1 is LNHDA, CDR2 SQIVND (reference sequence). The CDR3 extends over 16 amino acids. With V trimmed by 5 bases and J by 3 bases, 13 bases remained unmatched. As DNA, the CDR3 is TGTGCCAGTAGTGCATCTCTCTCGGGAGGAGTCTACGAGCAGTACTTC. This translates into CASSASLSGGVYEQYF.

This clone was counted a few times. The chain uses TRBV27 and TRBJ1-1; D is perhaps TRBD1 (6 bases). The germline V gene encodes CDR1 MNHEY and CDR2 SMNVEV (reference sequence). Trimming removed 6 bases from V and 1 base from J, with 6 bases in between. CDR3 length: 12 residues. CDR3 DNA: TGTGCCAGCAGACAGGGGAACACTGAAGCTTTCTTT. Its protein is CASRQGNTEAFF.

The chain has TRBV19 and TRBJ2-3; 8 bases fit TRBD2. CDR1 and CDR2 (germline): LNHDA, SQIVND (reference sequence). The J segment lost 4 bases and the V segment lost 8 bases, leaving 8 bases of the junction unmatched. CDR3 size: 14 residues. In nucleotides, the CDR3 is TGTGCCAGTGGGACGGGGGGGAGGCCAGATACGCAGTATTTT. Amino acid sequence: CASGTGGRPDTQYF.

The V call is TRBV7-9, the J call TRBJ2-5; D is undetermined. Between the trimmed V and J ends, which lost 5 bases and 2 bases, there was a span of 9 bases. Germline assignment: CDR1 SEHNR and CDR2 FQNEAQ (reference sequence). CDR3 length: 13 residues. The CDR3 is CASSALLQETQYF. As DNA, the CDR3 is TGTGCCAGCAGCGCCCTATTACAAGAGACCCAGTACTTC. Variable domain in full (rest from reference TRBV7-9 and TRBJ2-5): DTGVSQNPRHKITKRGQNVTFRCDPISEHNRLYWYRQTLGQGPEFLTYFQNEAQLEKSRLLSDRFSAERPKGSFSTLEIQRTEQGDSAMYLCASSALLQETQYFGPGTRLLVL.